This T cell receptor beta chain is drawn from a study of Ad26.COV2.S vaccination and SARS-CoV-2 variants. The treatment: around 19 received Ad26.COV2.S at low or high dose, single or two shots; about 5 received placebo; per-sample allocation not given. Specimen acquisition occurred on day 63 following the initial vaccine or placebo injection. As its vector, the vaccine had Ad26, which expressed Wuhan-strain SARS-CoV-2 spike. Per germline, CDR1 SGHDT and CDR2 YYEEEE. The ends were cut back, 4 bases at V and 5 bases at J, with 15 bases in the middle. The CDR3 spans 14 residues. Profiled with immunoSEQ multiplex PCR; TCRdb holds only in-frame clones, not every one. This table holds 350,000 to 500,000 clones, less than 95% found once. Whole-study results and caveats: Spike-specific TCR breadth ran higher among vaccine recipients than placebo recipients. Possibly, TCR breadth and depth analyses underestimated total T cell responses.

As concerns this clone: The antigen remains unidentified.

The sequence derives from a person aged 18 to 59 who received the Ad26.COV2.S COVID-19 vaccine or a placebo. The specimen was peripheral blood, collected in a trial of Ad26.COV2.S vaccine versus placebo. The chain carries TRBV5-6 and TRBJ2-5; no definite D call. The CDR3 DNA reads TGTGCCAGCAGCCCGGGCTTCCTCGGGGAGACCCAGTACTTC. This sequence encodes CASSPGFLGETQYF.